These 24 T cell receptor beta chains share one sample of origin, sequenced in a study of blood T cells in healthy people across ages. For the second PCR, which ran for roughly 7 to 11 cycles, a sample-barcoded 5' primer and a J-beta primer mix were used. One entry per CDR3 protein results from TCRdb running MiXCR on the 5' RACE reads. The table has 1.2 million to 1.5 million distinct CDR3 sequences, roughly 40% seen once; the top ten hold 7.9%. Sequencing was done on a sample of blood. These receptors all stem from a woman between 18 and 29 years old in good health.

The CDR3 bases are TGTGCCAGCAGTTCGCCAAGCGGGCGGGATACGCAGTATTTT. It specifies CASSSPSGRDTQYF. This chain connects TRBV27 to TRBJ2-3; D might be TRBD2 (6 bases). The V gene lost 4 bases and the J gene lost 6 bases, with 14 bases spanning the gap. The CDR3 covers 14 residues. Germline assignment: CDR1 MNHEY and CDR2 SMNVEV (reference sequence).

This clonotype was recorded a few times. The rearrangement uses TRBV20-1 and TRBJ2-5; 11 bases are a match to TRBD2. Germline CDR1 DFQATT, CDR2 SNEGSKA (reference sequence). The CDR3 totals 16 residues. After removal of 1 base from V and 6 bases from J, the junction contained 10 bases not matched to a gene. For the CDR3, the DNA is TGCAGTGCTAGAGGACTAGCGGGGCCTGTTTCGAAGACCCAGTACTTC. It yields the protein CSARGLAGPVSKTQYF.

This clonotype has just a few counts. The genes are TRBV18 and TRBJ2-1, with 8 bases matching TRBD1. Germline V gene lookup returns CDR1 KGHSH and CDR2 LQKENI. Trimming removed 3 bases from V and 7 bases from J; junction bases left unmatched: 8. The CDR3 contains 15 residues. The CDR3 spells CASSPTRQGNNEQFF. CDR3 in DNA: TGTGCCAGCTCACCGACCCGACAGGGGAATAATGAGCAGTTCTTC.

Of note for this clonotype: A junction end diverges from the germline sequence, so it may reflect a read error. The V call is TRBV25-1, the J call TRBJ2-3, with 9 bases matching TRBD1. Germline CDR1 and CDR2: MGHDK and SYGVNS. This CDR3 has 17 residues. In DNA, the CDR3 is TGTGCCAGCAGTGAATTCTTCGAGACAGGGGGAACAGGTACGCAGTATTTT. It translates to CASSEFFETGGTGTQYF.

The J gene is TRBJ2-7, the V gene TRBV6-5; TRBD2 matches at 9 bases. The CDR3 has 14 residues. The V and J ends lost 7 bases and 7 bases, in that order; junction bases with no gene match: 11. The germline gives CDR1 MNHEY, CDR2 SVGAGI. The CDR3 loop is CASTGGRVYNEQYF. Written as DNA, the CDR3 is TGTGCCAGCACTGGCGGGAGGGTCTACAATGAGCAGTACTTC.

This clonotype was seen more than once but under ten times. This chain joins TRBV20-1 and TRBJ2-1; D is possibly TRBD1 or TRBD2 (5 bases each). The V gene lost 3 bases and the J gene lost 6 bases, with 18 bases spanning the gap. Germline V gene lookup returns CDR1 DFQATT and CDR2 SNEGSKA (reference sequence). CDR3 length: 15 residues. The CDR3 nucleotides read TGCAGTGCTAGCCGACCGGGGCTAGTAAGCAATGAGCAGTTCTTC. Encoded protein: CSASRPGLVSNEQFF.

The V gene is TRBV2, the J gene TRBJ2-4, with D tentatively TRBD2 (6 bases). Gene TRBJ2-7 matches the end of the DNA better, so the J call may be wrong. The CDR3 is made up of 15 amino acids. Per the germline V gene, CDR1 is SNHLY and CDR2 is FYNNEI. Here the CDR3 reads CASSPRMGGTYEQYF. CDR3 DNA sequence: TGTGCCAGCAGTCCGCGCATGGGGGGAACTTACGAGCAGTACTTC.

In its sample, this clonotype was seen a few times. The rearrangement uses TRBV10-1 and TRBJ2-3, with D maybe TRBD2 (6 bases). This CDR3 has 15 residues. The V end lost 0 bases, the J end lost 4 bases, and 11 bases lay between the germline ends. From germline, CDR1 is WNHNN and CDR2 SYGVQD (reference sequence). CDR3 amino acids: CASSESRGGADTQYF. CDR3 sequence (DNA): TGCGCCAGCAGTGAGTCTCGAGGAGGGGCAGATACGCAGTATTTT.

In DNA form, the CDR3 reads TGTGCCACCAGTGCCCCGGGACAGGGGGATCCCTATGGCTACACCTTC. Residues: CATSAPGQGDPYGYTF. The chain is built from TRBV24-1 and TRBJ1-2; 11 positions match TRBD1. CDR1 is KGHDR, CDR2 SFDVKD, per germline. V lost 5 bases, J lost 4 bases, and 8 bases stayed unmatched. The CDR3 consists of 16 residues.

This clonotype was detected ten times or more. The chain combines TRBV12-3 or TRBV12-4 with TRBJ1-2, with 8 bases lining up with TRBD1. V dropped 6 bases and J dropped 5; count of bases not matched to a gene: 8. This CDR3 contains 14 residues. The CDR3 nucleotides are TGTGCCAGCAGCCGAGGACAGGGCTCGTATGGCTACACCTTC. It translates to CASSRGQGSYGYTF.

The CDR3 DNA is TGTGCCAGCAGTTTTCTCAGCGGGCCAGATACGCAGTATTTT. Amino acid sequence: CASSFLSGPDTQYF. This chain links TRBV12-3 or TRBV12-4 with TRBJ2-3, with a weak D call TRBD2 (6 bases). Trimming removed 3 bases from V and 4 bases from J, with 11 bases in between. This CDR3 has 14 residues.

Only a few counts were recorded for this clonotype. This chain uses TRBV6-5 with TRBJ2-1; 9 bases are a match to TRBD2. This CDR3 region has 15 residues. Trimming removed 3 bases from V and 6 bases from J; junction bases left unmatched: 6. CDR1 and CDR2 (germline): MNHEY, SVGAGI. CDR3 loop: CASSYGGREANEQFF. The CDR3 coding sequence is TGTGCCAGCAGTTATGGCGGGAGGGAGGCCAATGAGCAGTTCTTC.

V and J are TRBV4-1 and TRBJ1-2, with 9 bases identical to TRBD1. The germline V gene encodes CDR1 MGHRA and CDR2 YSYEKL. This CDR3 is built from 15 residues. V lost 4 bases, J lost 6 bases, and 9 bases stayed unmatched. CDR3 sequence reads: CASSPYGGTGHGYTF. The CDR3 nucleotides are TGCGCCAGCAGCCCTTATGGTGGGACAGGGCATGGCTACACCTTC.

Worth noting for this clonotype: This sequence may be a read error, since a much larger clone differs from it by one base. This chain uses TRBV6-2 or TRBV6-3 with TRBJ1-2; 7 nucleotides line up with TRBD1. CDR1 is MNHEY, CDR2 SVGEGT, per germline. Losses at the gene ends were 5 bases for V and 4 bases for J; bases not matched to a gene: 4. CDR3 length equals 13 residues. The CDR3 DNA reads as TGTGCCAGCAGTGTGACAGGGACCTATGGCTACACCTTC. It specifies CASSVTGTYGYTF.

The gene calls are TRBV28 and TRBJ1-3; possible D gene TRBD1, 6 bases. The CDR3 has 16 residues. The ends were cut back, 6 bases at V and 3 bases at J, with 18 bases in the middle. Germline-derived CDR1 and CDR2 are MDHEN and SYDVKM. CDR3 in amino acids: CASRPIGGANGNTIYF. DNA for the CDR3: TGTGCCAGCAGGCCCATTGGGGGGGCGAATGGAAACACCATATATTTT.

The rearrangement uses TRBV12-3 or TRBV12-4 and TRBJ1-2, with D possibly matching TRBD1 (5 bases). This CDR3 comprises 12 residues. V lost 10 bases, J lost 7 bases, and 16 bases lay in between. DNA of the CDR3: TGTGCCATTGAAAGGGACGGACGTGGCTACACCTTC. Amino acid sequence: CAIERDGRGYTF.

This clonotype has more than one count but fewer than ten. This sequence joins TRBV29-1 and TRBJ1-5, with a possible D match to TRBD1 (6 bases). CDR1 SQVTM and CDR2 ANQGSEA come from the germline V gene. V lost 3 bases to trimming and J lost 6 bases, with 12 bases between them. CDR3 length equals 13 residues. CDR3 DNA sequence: TGCAGCGTTGATGCGGGCAGGGGTCAGCCCCAGCATTTT. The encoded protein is CSVDAGRGQPQHF. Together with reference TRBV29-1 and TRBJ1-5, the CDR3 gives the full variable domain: SAVISQKPSRDICQRGTSLTIQCQVDSQVTMMFWYRQQPGQSLTLIATANQGSEATYESGFVIDKFPISRPNLTFSTLTVSNMSPEDSSIYLCSVDAGRGQPQHFGDGTRLSIL.

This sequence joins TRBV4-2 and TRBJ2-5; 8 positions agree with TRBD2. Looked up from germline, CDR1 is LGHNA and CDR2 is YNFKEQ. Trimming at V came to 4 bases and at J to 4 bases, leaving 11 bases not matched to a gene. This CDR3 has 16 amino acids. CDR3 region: CASSRTSGGEGETQYF. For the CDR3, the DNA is TGTGCCAGCAGCCGGACGTCGGGGGGGGAGGGAGAGACCCAGTACTTC.

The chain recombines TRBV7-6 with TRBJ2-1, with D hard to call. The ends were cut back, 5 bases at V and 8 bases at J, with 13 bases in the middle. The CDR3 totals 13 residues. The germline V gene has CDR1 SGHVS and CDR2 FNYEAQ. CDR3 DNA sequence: TGTGCCAGCAGCCCCGTGAGAGGCGATGAGCAGTTCTTC. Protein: CASSPVRGDEQFF.

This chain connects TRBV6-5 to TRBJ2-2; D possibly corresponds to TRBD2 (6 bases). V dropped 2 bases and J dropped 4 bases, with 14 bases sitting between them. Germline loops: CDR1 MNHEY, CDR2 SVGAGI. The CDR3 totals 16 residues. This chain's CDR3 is CASSYRVGSPTGELFF. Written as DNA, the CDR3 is TGTGCCAGCAGTTACCGGGTCGGGAGCCCCACCGGGGAGCTGTTTTTT.

Here the CDR3 reads CASSEDPGQGADEQYF. CDR3 bases: TGTGCCAGCAGTGAGGATCCGGGACAGGGGGCGGATGAGCAGTACTTC. This chain uses TRBV6-1 with TRBJ2-1, with 12 bases lining up with TRBD1. The J call may be in error: the DNA end matches TRBJ2-7 better. The germline V gene has CDR1 MNHNS and CDR2 SASEGT. The length of the CDR3 is 16 residues.

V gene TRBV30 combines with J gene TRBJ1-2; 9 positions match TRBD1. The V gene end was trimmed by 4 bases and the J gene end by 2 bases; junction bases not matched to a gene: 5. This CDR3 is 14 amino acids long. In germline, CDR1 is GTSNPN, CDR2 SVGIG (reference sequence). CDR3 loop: CAWKSDRGNYGYTF. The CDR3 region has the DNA TGTGCCTGGAAATCGGACAGGGGCAACTATGGCTACACCTTC.

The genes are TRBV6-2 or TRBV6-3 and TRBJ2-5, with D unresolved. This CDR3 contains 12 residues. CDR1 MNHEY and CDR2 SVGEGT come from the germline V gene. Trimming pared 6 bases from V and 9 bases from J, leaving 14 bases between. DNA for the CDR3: TGTGCCAGCAGCTACCCAAGTGGGTCCCAGTACTTC. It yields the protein CASSYPSGSQYF.

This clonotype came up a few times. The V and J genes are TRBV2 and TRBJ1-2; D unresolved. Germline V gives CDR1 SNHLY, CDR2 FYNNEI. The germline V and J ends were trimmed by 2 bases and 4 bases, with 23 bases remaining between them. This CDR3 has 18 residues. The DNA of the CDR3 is TGTGCCAGCAGTGAACCAAGCCCGCTGAGCCGGGGTGGCTATGGCTACACCTTC. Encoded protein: CASSEPSPLSRGGYGYTF. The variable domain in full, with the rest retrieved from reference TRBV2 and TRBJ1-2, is EPEVTQTPSHQVTQMGQEVILRCVPISNHLYFYWYRQILGQKVEFLVSFYNNEISEKSEIFDDQFSVERPDGSNFTLKIRSTKLEDSAMYFCASSEPSPLSRGGYGYTFGSGTRLTVV.